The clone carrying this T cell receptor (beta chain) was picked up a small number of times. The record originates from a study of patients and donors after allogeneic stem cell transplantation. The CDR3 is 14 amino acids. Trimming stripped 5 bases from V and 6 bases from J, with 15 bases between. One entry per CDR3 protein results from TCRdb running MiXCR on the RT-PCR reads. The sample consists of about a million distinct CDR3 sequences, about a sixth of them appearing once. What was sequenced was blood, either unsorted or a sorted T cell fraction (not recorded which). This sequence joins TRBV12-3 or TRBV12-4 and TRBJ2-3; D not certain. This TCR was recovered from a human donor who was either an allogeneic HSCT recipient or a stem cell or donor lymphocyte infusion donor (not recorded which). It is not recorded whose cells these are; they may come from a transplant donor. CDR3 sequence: CASSRLLGSDTQYF. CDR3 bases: TGTGCCAGCAGTCGCCTACTTGGTTCGGATACGCAGTATTTT.